Below, one T cell receptor (beta chain) is given with its context. Its cognate antigen is unknown. The data originate from a study of OX40 agonist ivuxolimab in advanced cancers. Study details: Dose-escalation patients' cancers were hepatocellular carcinoma, melanoma, renal cell or head and neck cancer. From about 20 to 79 years was the age range, with a mean of 60 years, and nearly 85% were male. Regarding the study as a whole: CD8+ T cells were the subset that, on average, had more expanded clones than CD4+.

The J segment lost 6 bases and the V segment lost 3 bases, leaving 11 bases of the junction unmatched. Germline V lookup: CDR1 MNHEY, CDR2 SMNVEV (reference sequence). This CDR3 has 16 amino acids. The repertoire was sequenced with immunoSEQ multiplex PCR; TCRdb's copy has only in-frame clones and lacks some. The table includes tens of thousands of clones, 85% to 90% detected once. Patients had blood sampled at baseline and again on cycle 4 day 1 and cycle 7 day 1. The sequence came from an adult with an advanced solid tumor such as melanoma, head and neck, liver or kidney cancer. This sample comprised CD4+ or CD8+ T cells sorted from blood, obtained in a trial of the OX40 agonist ivuxolimab. V usage is TRBV27 and J usage is TRBJ2-1; 7 positions agree with TRBD2. CDR3 in amino acids: CASSLSWAGVGNEQFF. The CDR3 DNA reads TGTGCCAGCAGTTTGTCGTGGGCGGGAGTCGGCAATGAGCAGTTCTTC.